The 30 T cell receptor beta chains given below trace back to one sample, sequenced in a study of post-analysis software for immune sequencing data. Study-wide findings and caveats: About 5 TRBV segments were significantly more frequent in patients than in controls. TRBV5-6, TRBV5-1 and TRBV20-1 were among these segments.

Antigen specificity for these receptors is unknown. cDNA libraries for TCR beta contained unique molecular identifiers. In TCRdb, the PCR reads were re-called with MiXCR into one record per CDR3 protein. The table lists about 400,000 distinct CDR3 sequences, roughly 38% of them singletons. Sequencing input: blood. These receptors came from a girl between 10 and 17 years old with multiple sclerosis.

The chain uses TRBV20-1 and TRBJ1-6; tentatively, D is TRBD1 (6 bases). The germline V gene has CDR1 DFQATT and CDR2 SNEGSKA (reference sequence). Trimming left V 3 bases short and J 7 bases short, with 16 bases between. This CDR3 contains 15 residues. In DNA form, the CDR3 reads TGCAGTGCTAGGTCCACGCAGGGGTTCAATTCACCCCTCCACTTT. Translation gives CSARSTQGFNSPLHF.

This clonotype was recorded many times. The V call is TRBV12-3 or TRBV12-4, the J call TRBJ2-7, with D unclear. Trimming took off 4 bases at V and 6 bases at J, with 7 bases between the two ends. This CDR3 comprises 11 residues. The CDR3 protein is CASSSRSEQYF. CDR3 nucleotides: TGTGCCAGCAGTTCCAGGAGCGAGCAGTACTTC.

This clonotype was counted many times. V and J are TRBV7-3 and TRBJ2-1; 7 bases map to TRBD2. The CDR3 is 16 amino acids. Germline lookup yields CDR1 SGHTA and CDR2 FQGTGA. Trimming took 0 bases from V and 9 from J; bases not matched to a gene: 11. The CDR3 loop reads CASSLTRGGAQGEQFF. The CDR3 bases are TGTGCCAGCAGCTTAACGAGGGGAGGGGCACAAGGTGAGCAGTTCTTC.

This chain uses TRBV5-1 with TRBJ2-1; D gene uncertain. The CDR3 contains 15 residues. V shed 7 bases and J shed 1 base, with 15 bases lying between them. Germline V gives CDR1 SGHRS, CDR2 YFSETQ. CDR3 amino acids: CASASEGDSYNEQFF. DNA of the CDR3: TGCGCCAGCGCCTCTGAAGGTGATTCCTACAATGAGCAGTTCTTC. Looking up the rest from reference TRBV5-1 and TRBJ2-1 gives the full variable domain: KAGVTQTPRYLIKTRGQQVTLSCSPISGHRSVSWYQQTPGQGLQFLFEYFSETQRNKGNFPGRFSGRQFSNSRSEMNVSTLELGDSALYLCASASEGDSYNEQFFGPGTRLTVL.

The V and J genes are TRBV5-1 and TRBJ2-1, with D uncertain. V was pared by 4 bases and J by 0 bases, with 11 bases between. This CDR3 spans 15 amino acids. CDR1 SGHRS and CDR2 YFSETQ come from the germline V gene. This CDR3 is CASSVDPSSYNEQFF. The CDR3 bases are TGCGCCAGCAGCGTGGACCCAAGCTCCTACAATGAGCAGTTCTTC.

This clonotype was counted between two and nine times. This sequence joins TRBV7-8 and TRBJ1-5; possible D gene TRBD1, 6 bases. This CDR3 is 17 amino acids long. V was clipped by 4 bases and J by 2 bases, with 18 bases between them. Per the germline V gene, CDR1 is SGHVS and CDR2 is FQNEAQ. The CDR3 reads CASSSPGQFGGNQPQHF. The CDR3 coding sequence is TGTGCCAGCAGCTCACCCGGACAGTTTGGAGGCAATCAGCCCCAGCATTTT.

The J gene is TRBJ1-1, the V gene TRBV7-9; D not certain. V gave up 9 bases and J gave up 1 base, with 12 bases separating them. The CDR3 contains 13 residues. Germline V gene data show CDR1 as SEHNR and CDR2 as FQNEAQ (reference sequence). In DNA, the CDR3 is TGTGCCAGTAGCCCTAGATCGAACACTGAAGCTTTCTTT. Encoded protein: CASSPRSNTEAFF.

The chain has TRBV29-1 and TRBJ2-6, with D perhaps TRBD1 (5 bases). Trimming removed 4 bases at V and 4 bases at J, with 14 bases between. The CDR3 runs to 15 residues. Germline CDR1 SQVTM, CDR2 ANQGSEA. The CDR3 loop reads CSVASLGAGANVLTF. In nucleotides, the CDR3 is TGCAGCGTTGCGTCCCTAGGGGCCGGGGCCAACGTCCTGACTTTC.

The chain joins TRBV12-3 or TRBV12-4 to TRBJ1-5; D call uncertain. The V end lost 0 bases, the J end lost 6 bases, and 12 bases lay between the germline ends. This CDR3 spans 15 amino acids. The CDR3 DNA follows: TGTGCCAGCAGTTTAGCGGGCCGGGCGGGTCAGCCCCAGCATTTT. Translation gives CASSLAGRAGQPQHF.

This clonotype was seen once. This rearrangement joins TRBV20-1 to TRBJ1-1; 10 bases align to TRBD1. J was trimmed by 0 bases and V by 0 bases; bases with no gene match: 10. The CDR3 is made up of 18 amino acids. Per germline, CDR1 DFQATT and CDR2 SNEGSKA (reference sequence). The CDR3 is CSARDPRTGGGVNTEAFF. The CDR3 DNA sequence: TGCAGTGCTAGAGATCCCCGGACAGGGGGGGGCGTGAACACTGAAGCTTTCTTT.

The V call is TRBV7-2, the J call TRBJ2-1; TRBD2 is a possible D gene (5 bases). Germline assignment: CDR1 SGHTA and CDR2 FQGNSA. V lost 5 bases, J lost 5 bases, and 16 bases lay in between. This CDR3 comprises 15 residues. CDR3 sequence (DNA): TGTGCCAGCAGCGTTGAAACCGGGATCCACAATGAGCAGTTCTTC. Its protein is CASSVETGIHNEQFF. The variable domain in full, completed from reference TRBV7-2 and TRBJ2-1, reads GAGVSQSPSNKVTEKGKDVELRCDPISGHTALYWYRQSLGQGLEFLIYFQGNSAPDKSGLPSDRFSAERTGGSVSTLTIQRTQQEDSAVYLCASSVETGIHNEQFFGPGTRLTVL.

The V and J genes are TRBV27 and TRBJ2-1; 7 positions match TRBD1. The V segment lost 5 bases and the J segment 5 bases; nucleotides outside the gene matches: 3. CDR1 and CDR2 (germline): MNHEY, SMNVEV (reference sequence). The CDR3 extends over 13 amino acids. CDR3 in DNA: TGTGCCAGCAGTAAAGACAGGGACAATGAGCAGTTCTTC. The encoded protein is CASSKDRDNEQFF.

This clonotype has only a few counts. The chain recombines TRBV28 with TRBJ2-3; possible D gene TRBD1, 5 bases. Trimming took off 3 bases at V and 6 bases at J, with 16 bases between the two ends. In germline, CDR1 is MDHEN, CDR2 SYDVKM. CDR3 length: 15 residues. The CDR3 region has the DNA TGTGCCAGCAGTTTCCAGGGTCGGGTATGGGATACGCAGTATTTT. This gives the protein CASSFQGRVWDTQYF.

The V and J genes are TRBV6-1 and TRBJ1-1; 7 bases are a match to TRBD1. V lost 1 base and J lost 3; bases outside the gene matches: 8. This CDR3 comprises 16 residues. Germline values: CDR1 MNHNS, CDR2 SASEGT. The CDR3: CASSEVRDSLDTEAFF. CDR3 bases: TGTGCCAGCAGTGAAGTCCGGGACAGTTTAGACACTGAAGCTTTCTTT.

This rearrangement joins TRBV28 to TRBJ1-5, with TRBD1 identical over 8 bases. This CDR3 has 14 residues. Germline V gene sequence: CDR1 MDHEN, CDR2 SYDVKM. Unmatched junction bases numbered 5, after V lost 4 bases and J lost 6 bases. CDR3 DNA: TGTGCCAGCAGTTCCGGACAGGGTAGTCAGCCCCAGCATTTT. Translating gives CASSSGQGSQPQHF.

Only a few counts were recorded for this clonotype. The gene calls are TRBV20-1 and TRBJ1-4; no definite D call. The CDR3 is 15 amino acids. V was cut by 0 bases and J by 7 bases, with 15 bases left in between. Germline V gives CDR1 DFQATT, CDR2 SNEGSKA (reference sequence). This CDR3 reads CSARDIKHLVEKLFF. As DNA, the CDR3 is TGCAGTGCTAGAGATATTAAACACCTAGTTGAAAAACTGTTTTTT.

The V and J genes are TRBV12-3 or TRBV12-4 and TRBJ1-1; D perhaps matches TRBD1 (6 bases). V lost 4 bases, J lost 7 bases, and 10 bases lay in between. CDR3 length: 12 amino acids. The CDR3 reads CASSWGGSEAFF. The DNA for the CDR3 is TGTGCCAGCAGTTGGGGGGGCAGTGAAGCTTTCTTT.

This clonotype was detected a few times. One end of the junction fails to match germline, which may point to a read error. The chain recombines TRBV20-1 with TRBJ2-3; 13 bases fit TRBD2. The germline V gene has CDR1 DFQATT and CDR2 SNEGSKA (reference sequence). The CDR3 is 16 amino acids. The CDR3 loop is CSAPWTSGGVTDTQYF. The CDR3 bases are TGCAGTGCTCCCTGGACTAGCGGGGGAGTCACAGACACGCAGTATTTT.

This rearrangement joins TRBV7-9 to TRBJ1-1; D is undetermined. This CDR3 has 12 amino acids. Germline CDR1 and CDR2: SEHNR and FQNEAQ (reference sequence). Trimming pared 2 bases from V and 6 bases from J, leaving 7 bases between. CDR3 bases: TGTGCCAGCAGCTTAATGGCAGCTGAAGCTTTCTTT. Amino acids: CASSLMAAEAFF. The full variable domain, with the rest looked up from reference TRBV7-9 and TRBJ1-1, is DTGVSQNPRHKITKRGQNVTFRCDPISEHNRLYWYRQTLGQGPEFLTYFQNEAQLEKSRLLSDRFSAERPKGSFSTLEIQRTEQGDSAMYLCASSLMAAEAFFGQGTRLTVV.

This clonotype turned up a few times. The chain employs TRBV6-5 and TRBJ2-1; possible D gene TRBD2, 6 bases. Germline V lookup: CDR1 MNHEY, CDR2 SVGAGI. V was trimmed by 4 bases and J by 12 bases, leaving 19 bases between them. There are 14 residues in the CDR3. The chain's CDR3 is CASSSPSSALGQFF. The CDR3 region has the DNA TGTGCCAGCAGTTCCCCCTCTAGCGCCCTGGGGCAGTTCTTC.

The V call is TRBV11-2, the J call TRBJ2-4; D uncertain. The germline V gene encodes CDR1 SGHAT and CDR2 FQNNGV. The ends were cut back, 1 base at V and 14 bases at J, with 18 bases in the middle. The CDR3 sequence is 14 residues long. CDR3 sequence: CASSLGVSPTPKYF. The CDR3 DNA reads TGTGCCAGCAGCTTAGGGGTCTCGCCGACGCCAAAGTACTTC.

This clonotype was detected a few times. This chain joins TRBV5-1 and TRBJ2-5; TRBD2 matches 10 bases. Germline CDR1 is SGHRS and CDR2 is YFSETQ. The J segment lost 3 bases and the V segment lost 3 bases, leaving 11 bases of the junction unmatched. The CDR3 is 17 amino acids. The CDR3 sequence is CASSSNLRLAGEETQYF. In DNA, the CDR3 is TGCGCCAGCAGCTCCAACCTCCGACTAGCGGGTGAAGAGACCCAGTACTTC.

The genes are TRBV24-1 and TRBJ2-1; 8 bases are shared with TRBD2. CDR1 and CDR2 from the germline V gene are KGHDR and SFDVKD. The V gene end was trimmed by 1 base and the J gene end by 14 bases; junction bases not matched to a gene: 9. The CDR3 loop spans 14 amino acids. CDR3 protein: CATSDFLTQAGEFF. CDR3 nucleotides: TGTGCCACCAGTGATTTCCTGACTCAAGCGGGGGAGTTCTTC.

The chain joins TRBV28 to TRBJ1-1, with D possibly TRBD1 on 6 matching bases. V was pared by 5 bases and J by 3 bases, with 16 bases between. Germline CDR1 reads MDHEN; CDR2 reads SYDVKM. The CDR3 spans 15 residues. This CDR3 is CASSQSQGSDTEAFF. DNA for the CDR3: TGTGCCAGCAGTCAATCACAGGGATCGGACACTGAAGCTTTCTTT.

The rearrangement links TRBV28 to TRBJ1-4; D is uncertain. The CDR3 sequence is 12 residues long. Germline V gene sequence: CDR1 MDHEN, CDR2 SYDVKM. Between the trimmed V and J ends, which lost 6 bases and 2 bases, there was a span of 4 bases. The CDR3 DNA is TGTGCCAGCAGGAGCACTAATGAAAAACTGTTTTTT. This translates into CASRSTNEKLFF.

This chain joins TRBV12-3 or TRBV12-4 and TRBJ2-3; D perhaps matches TRBD2 (5 bases). V lost 4 bases and J lost 8, with 16 bases in between. The CDR3 length is 14 residues. The CDR3 coding sequence is TGTGCCAGCAGTTACCCTGTCGGGATCGGTACGCAGTATTTT. Translation: CASSYPVGIGTQYF.

This sequence joins TRBV5-1 and TRBJ2-5, with 7 bases aligning to TRBD1. Germline CDR1 reads SGHRS; CDR2 reads YFSETQ. Trimming took 0 bases from V and 1 from J; bases not matched to a gene: 6. This CDR3 has 16 amino acids. The chain's CDR3 is CASSLGARDSQETQYF. The DNA of the CDR3 is TGCGCCAGCAGCTTGGGGGCCCGGGACAGCCAAGAGACCCAGTACTTC.

This clonotype was detected only a few times. This chain joins TRBV7-2 and TRBJ1-5; D not certain. The CDR3 totals 16 residues. Trimming took 2 bases from V and 2 from J, leaving 13 bases between them. CDR1 is SGHTA and CDR2 is FQGNSA in the germline V gene. As DNA, the CDR3 is TGTGCCAGCAGCTTAAATTACAGAGGAGGCAATCAGCCCCAGCATTTT. The encoded protein is CASSLNYRGGNQPQHF.

This sequence joins TRBV7-6 and TRBJ2-1; TRBD1 agrees at 10 bases. The CDR3 is 16 residues long. Germline assignment: CDR1 SGHVS and CDR2 FNYEAQ. V shed 1 base, J shed 1 base, and the junction held 1 base outside the gene matches. The CDR3 is CASSLGDRGSYNEQFF. The CDR3 DNA reads TGTGCCAGCAGCTTAGGGGACAGGGGTTCCTACAATGAGCAGTTCTTC. The full variable domain, completed using reference TRBV7-6 and TRBJ2-1, is GAGVSQSPRYKVTKRGQDVALRCDPISGHVSLYWYRQALGQGPEFLTYFNYEAQQDKSGLPNDRFSAERPEGSISTLTIQRTEQRDSAMYRCASSLGDRGSYNEQFFGPGTRLTVL.

This clonotype was seen a few times. V gene TRBV6-1 combines with J gene TRBJ2-4; the match to TRBD1 covers 7 bases. The CDR3 is 19 amino acids. The germline V gene encodes CDR1 MNHNS and CDR2 SASEGT. Trimming took 4 bases from V and 2 from J; bases not matched to a gene: 17. The chain's CDR3 is CASSVRDSRNQLTKNIQYF. DNA for the CDR3: TGTGCCAGCAGTGTCCGGGACAGCCGGAATCAATTGACCAAAAACATTCAGTACTTC.